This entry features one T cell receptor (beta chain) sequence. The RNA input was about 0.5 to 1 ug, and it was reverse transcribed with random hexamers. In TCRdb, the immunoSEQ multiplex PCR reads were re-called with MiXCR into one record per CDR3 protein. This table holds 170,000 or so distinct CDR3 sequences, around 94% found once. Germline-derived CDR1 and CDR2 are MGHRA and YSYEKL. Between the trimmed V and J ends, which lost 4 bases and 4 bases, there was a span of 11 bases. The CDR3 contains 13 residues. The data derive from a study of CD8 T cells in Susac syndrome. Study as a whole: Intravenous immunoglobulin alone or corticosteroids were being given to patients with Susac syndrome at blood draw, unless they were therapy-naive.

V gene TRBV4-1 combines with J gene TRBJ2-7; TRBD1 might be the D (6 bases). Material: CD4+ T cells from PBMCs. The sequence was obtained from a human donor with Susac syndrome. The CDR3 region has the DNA TGCGCCAGCAGCCGAGACACAGGGTACGAGCAGTACTTC. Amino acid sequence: CASSRDTGYEQYF.